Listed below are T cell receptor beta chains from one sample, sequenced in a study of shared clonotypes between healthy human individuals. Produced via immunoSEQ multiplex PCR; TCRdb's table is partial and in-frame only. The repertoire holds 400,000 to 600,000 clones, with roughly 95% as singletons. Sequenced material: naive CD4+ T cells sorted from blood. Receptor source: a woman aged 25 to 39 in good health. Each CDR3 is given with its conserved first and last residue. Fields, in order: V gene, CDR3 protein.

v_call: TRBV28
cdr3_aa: CASTSGVAWAKNIQYF

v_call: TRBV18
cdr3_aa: CASSARGDSTEAFF

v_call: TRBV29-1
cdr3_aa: CSVGEGRAEQYF

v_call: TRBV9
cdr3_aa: CASSSLWSLHSYEQYF

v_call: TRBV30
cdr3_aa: CAWSVVTATYEQYF

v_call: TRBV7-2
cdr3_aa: CASSRRKRSYEQYF

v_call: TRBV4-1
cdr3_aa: CASSQPTNRVGNTIYF

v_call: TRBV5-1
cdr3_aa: CASSLVGGSGTDTQYF

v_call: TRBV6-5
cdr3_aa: CASRQTENTEAFF

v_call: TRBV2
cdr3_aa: CASSERAPGQPQHF

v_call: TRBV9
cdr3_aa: CASSAPTSGEQFF

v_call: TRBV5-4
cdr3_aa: CASSPGSQRDYEQYF

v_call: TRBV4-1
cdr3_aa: CASSQGPKGFTYEQYF

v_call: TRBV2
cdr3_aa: CASSTANTGELFF

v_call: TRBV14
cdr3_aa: CASSQGNRDTEQFF

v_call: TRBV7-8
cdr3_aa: CASSLAPVNQPQHF

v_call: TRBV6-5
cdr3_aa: CASRGRTGNYEQYF

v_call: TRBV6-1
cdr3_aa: CASSEYPGGNQPQHF

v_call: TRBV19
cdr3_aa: CASRDRGYEQYF

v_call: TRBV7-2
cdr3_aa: CASTRTSGVNTGELFF